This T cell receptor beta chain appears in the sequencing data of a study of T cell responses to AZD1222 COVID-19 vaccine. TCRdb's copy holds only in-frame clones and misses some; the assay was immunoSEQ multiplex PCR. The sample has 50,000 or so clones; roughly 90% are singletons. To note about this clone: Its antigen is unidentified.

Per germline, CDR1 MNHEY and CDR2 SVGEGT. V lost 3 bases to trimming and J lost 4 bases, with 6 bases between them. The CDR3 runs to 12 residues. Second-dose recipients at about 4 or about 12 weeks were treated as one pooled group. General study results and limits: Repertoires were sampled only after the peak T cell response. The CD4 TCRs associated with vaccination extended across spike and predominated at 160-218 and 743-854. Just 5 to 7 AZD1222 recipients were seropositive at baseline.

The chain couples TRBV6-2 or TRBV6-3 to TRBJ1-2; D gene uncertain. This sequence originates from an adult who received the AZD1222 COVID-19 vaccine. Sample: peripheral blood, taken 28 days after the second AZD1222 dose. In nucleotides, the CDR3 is TGTGCCAGCAGTTATCGTCTCTATGGCTACACCTTC. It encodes CASSYRLYGYTF.